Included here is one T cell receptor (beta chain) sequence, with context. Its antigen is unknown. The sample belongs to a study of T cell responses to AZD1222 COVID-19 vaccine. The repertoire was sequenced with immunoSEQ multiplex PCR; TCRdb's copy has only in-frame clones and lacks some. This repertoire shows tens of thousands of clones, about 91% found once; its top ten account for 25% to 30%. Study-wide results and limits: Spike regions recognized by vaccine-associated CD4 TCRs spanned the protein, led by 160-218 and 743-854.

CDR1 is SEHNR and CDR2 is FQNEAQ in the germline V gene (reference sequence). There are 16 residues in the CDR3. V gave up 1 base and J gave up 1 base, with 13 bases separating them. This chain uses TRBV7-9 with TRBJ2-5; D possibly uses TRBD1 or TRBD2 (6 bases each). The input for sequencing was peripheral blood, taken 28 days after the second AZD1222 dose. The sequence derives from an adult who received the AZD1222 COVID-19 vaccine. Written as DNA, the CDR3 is TGTGCCAGCAGCTTAGGGGGGGCGCCGACCCAAGAGACCCAGTACTTC. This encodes CASSLGGAPTQETQYF.